This T cell receptor beta chain was sequenced during a study of siplizumab effects on memory and regulatory T cells. Overall study results and limits: Proliferating Tregs in siplizumab cultures were never verified as suppressive. Naive T cells apparently outstripped memory cells in diversity and seemed major alloresponse contributors.

The V gene lost 0 bases and the J gene lost 4 bases, with 12 bases spanning the gap. Germline CDR1 SGHVS, CDR2 FQNEAQ. The CDR3 is 16 amino acids. Approximately 10^5 TCR templates were assayed per sample. Repertoires were generated with immunoSEQ multiplex PCR, while TCRdb's copy carries only in-frame clones and drops some. The table lists roughly 56,000 clones, less than 98% of them singletons. This clone occurred once. The antigen is not known. Researchers sequenced unstimulated naive, memory, effector memory and TEMRA subsets in a few donor pairs. The sequencing sample was made of naive CD8+ T cells sorted from blood. This sequence originates from a human donor in good health. The chain links TRBV7-8 to TRBJ2-2; D is possibly TRBD1 or TRBD2 (5 bases each). The CDR3 sequence is CASSLASWDGTGELFF. The DNA for the CDR3 is TGTGCCAGCAGCTTAGCCTCATGGGACGGCACCGGGGAGCTGTTTTTT.